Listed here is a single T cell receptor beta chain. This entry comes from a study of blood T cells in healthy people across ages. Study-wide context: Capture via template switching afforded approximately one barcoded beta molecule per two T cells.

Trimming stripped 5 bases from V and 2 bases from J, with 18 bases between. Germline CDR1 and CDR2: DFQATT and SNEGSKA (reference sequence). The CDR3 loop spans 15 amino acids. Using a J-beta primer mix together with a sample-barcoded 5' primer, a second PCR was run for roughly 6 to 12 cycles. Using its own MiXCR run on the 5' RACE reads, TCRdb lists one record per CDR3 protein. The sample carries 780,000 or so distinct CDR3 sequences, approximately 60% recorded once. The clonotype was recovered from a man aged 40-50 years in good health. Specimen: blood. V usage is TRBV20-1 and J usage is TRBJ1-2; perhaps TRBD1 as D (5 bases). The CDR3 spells CSAYPSGAGNYGYTF. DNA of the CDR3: TGCAGTGCTTACCCTTCTGGTGCAGGGAACTATGGCTACACCTTC.